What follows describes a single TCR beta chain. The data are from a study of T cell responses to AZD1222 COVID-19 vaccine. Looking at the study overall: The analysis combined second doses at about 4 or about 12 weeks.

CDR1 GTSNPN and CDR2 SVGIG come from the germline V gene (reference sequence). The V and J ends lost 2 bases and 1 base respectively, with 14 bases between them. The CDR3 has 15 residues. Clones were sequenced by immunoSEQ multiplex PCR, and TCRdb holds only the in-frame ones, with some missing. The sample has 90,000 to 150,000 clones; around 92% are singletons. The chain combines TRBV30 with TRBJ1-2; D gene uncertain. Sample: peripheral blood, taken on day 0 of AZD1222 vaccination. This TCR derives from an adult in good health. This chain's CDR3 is CAWSNNDPFNYGYTF. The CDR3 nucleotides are TGTGCCTGGAGTAATAACGACCCGTTTAACTATGGCTACACCTTC.